A single sample is the source of the 13 T cell receptor beta chains below, sequenced in a study of T cell responses to AZD1222 COVID-19 vaccine. Profiling relied on immunoSEQ multiplex PCR, and the TCRdb table lists in-frame clones only, not all of them. The top ten clones hold approximately 30% of a sample with 95,000 to 100,000 clones, roughly 90% of them seen once. Material: peripheral blood, obtained on day 0 of AZD1222 vaccination. The origin of the receptors is an adult in good health.

The chain couples TRBV27 to TRBJ2-7; the D gene could be TRBD1 or TRBD2 (7 bases each). The CDR3 is 15 amino acids. Trimming left V 6 bases short and J 2 bases short, with 17 bases between. CDR1 is MNHEY, CDR2 SMNVEV, per germline (reference sequence). CDR3: CASSTRRGGTYEQYF. The CDR3 nucleotides are TGTGCCAGCAGCACCCGCAGGGGGGGAACCTACGAGCAGTACTTC.

This rearrangement joins TRBV19 to TRBJ2-7; 7 nucleotides agree with TRBD2. V trimming: 3 bases; J trimming: 4 bases; junction bases outside the gene matches: 12. Germline lookup yields CDR1 LNHDA and CDR2 SQIVND (reference sequence). The CDR3 consists of 16 residues. This CDR3 is CASSIGGSSARYEQYF. The CDR3 nucleotides read TGTGCCAGTAGTATTGGCGGGAGTTCAGCACGGTACGAGCAGTACTTC.

The chain carries TRBV10-1 and TRBJ2-7; D perhaps matches TRBD2 (6 bases). This CDR3 is 15 amino acids long. V lost 6 bases and J lost 6, with 21 bases in between. Germline CDR1 WNHNN, CDR2 SYGVQD (reference sequence). DNA of the CDR3: TGCGCCAGCAGCCTTACCTCGGGGGATTCGAGCGAGCAGTACTTC. It specifies CASSLTSGDSSEQYF.

The gene calls are TRBV18 and TRBJ2-1, with D perhaps TRBD2 (5 bases). Germline CDR1 is KGHSH and CDR2 is LQKENI. Trimming took off 3 bases at V and 7 bases at J, with 10 bases between the two ends. This CDR3 is 13 amino acids long. In DNA form, the CDR3 reads TGTGCCAGCTCACCCTCGAGGGAAAATGAGCAGTTCTTC. Translated: CASSPSRENEQFF.

This chain joins TRBV3-1 (or the pseudogene TRBV3-2) and TRBJ2-3; D remains ambiguous. The CDR3 contains 15 residues. Deletions cut 1 base from V and 14 bases from J, with 22 bases between. Germline V gene data show CDR1 as LGHDT and CDR2 as YNNKEL (reference sequence). The CDR3 spells CASSQVPMGKERGYF. The CDR3 nucleotides read TGTGCCAGCAGCCAAGTCCCTATGGGTAAAGAACGCGGGTATTTT.

CDR3 in DNA: TGTGCCAGCAGCTTGGGGGGGTCTGGAAACACCATATATTTT. Translation: CASSLGGSGNTIYF. The chain is built from TRBV5-4 and TRBJ1-3, with a tentative D call TRBD1 (5 bases). The length of the CDR3 is 14 residues. Trimming left V 0 bases short and J 1 base short, with 5 bases between. The germline CDR1 and CDR2 sequences are SGHNT and YYREEE (reference sequence).

J is TRBJ2-1 and V is TRBV15; maybe TRBD2 (5 bases). The V end lost 4 bases, the J end lost 1 base, and 14 bases lay between the germline ends. Germline V gene lookup returns CDR1 LNHNV and CDR2 YYDKDF (reference sequence). This CDR3 comprises 16 residues. The CDR3: CATSTRGSQSYNEQFF. CDR3 nucleotide sequence: TGTGCCACCAGCACTCGAGGGAGCCAATCCTACAATGAGCAGTTCTTC. The full variable domain, rest sourced from reference TRBV15 and TRBJ2-1, is DAMVIQNPRYQVTQFGKPVTLSCSQTLNHNVMYWYQQKSSQAPKLLFHYYDKDFNNEADTPDNFQSRRPNTSFCFLDIRSPGLGDTAMYLCATSTRGSQSYNEQFFGPGTRLTVL.

This chain joins TRBV5-4 and TRBJ2-7; 7 bases match TRBD2. Germline V gene data show CDR1 as SGHNT and CDR2 as YYREEE (reference sequence). Trimming at V came to 1 base and at J to 2 bases, leaving 6 bases not matched to a gene. CDR3 size: 15 residues. The CDR3 protein is CASSLTGGLPYEQYF. Here the CDR3 DNA reads TGTGCCAGCAGCTTGACGGGAGGCCTCCCCTACGAGCAGTACTTC. The variable domain in full, completed from reference TRBV5-4 and TRBJ2-7, reads ETGVTQSPTHLIKTRGQQVTLRCSSQSGHNTVSWYQQALGQGPQFIFQYYREEENGRGNFPPRFSGLQFPNYSSELNVNALELDDSALYLCASSLTGGLPYEQYFGPGTRLTVT.

The rearrangement links TRBV28 to TRBJ1-2, with D unclear. The germline V and J ends were trimmed by 6 bases and 5 bases, with 7 bases remaining between them. Germline V lookup: CDR1 MDHEN, CDR2 SYDVKM. The CDR3 contains 11 residues. CDR3 sequence reads: CASRPAYGYTF. The CDR3 region has the DNA TGTGCCAGCAGGCCGGCGTATGGCTACACCTTC.

The chain couples TRBV30 to TRBJ1-1, with D perhaps TRBD1 (6 bases). Between the trimmed V and J ends, which lost 4 bases and 5 bases, there was a span of 11 bases. Germline lookup yields CDR1 GTSNPN and CDR2 SVGIG (reference sequence). There are 12 residues in the CDR3. The CDR3 sequence is CAWTGGRTEAFF. CDR3 nucleotides: TGTGCCTGGACGGGGGGGCGAACTGAAGCTTTCTTT.

The rearrangement links TRBV7-3 to TRBJ2-1; D tentatively reads TRBD1 or TRBD2 (5 bases each). The CDR3 covers 15 residues. Germline V gene lookup returns CDR1 SGHTA and CDR2 FQGTGA. The ends were cut back, 2 bases at V and 0 bases at J, with 8 bases in the middle. In DNA, the CDR3 is TGTGCCAGCAGCTTAGAGGGGTACTCCTACAATGAGCAGTTCTTC. Its protein product is CASSLEGYSYNEQFF.

The chain joins TRBV5-4 to TRBJ2-6; 15 nucleotides match TRBD2. Germline V gives CDR1 SGHNT, CDR2 YYREEE (reference sequence). Trimming at V came to 3 bases and at J to 4 bases, leaving 5 bases not matched to a gene. The CDR3 runs 18 residues. The CDR3 protein is CASSSGLAGGLGANVLTF. CDR3 sequence (DNA): TGTGCCAGCAGCTCCGGACTAGCGGGAGGGTTGGGGGCCAACGTCCTGACTTTC.

This chain links TRBV10-3 with TRBJ1-4; weak D call: TRBD1 (5 bases). The CDR3 length is 13 residues. Per germline, CDR1 ENHRY and CDR2 SYGVKD. Trimming took 10 bases from V and 2 from J, leaving 11 bases between them. The CDR3 nucleotides are TGTGCCACAAAAAGGGGCACTAATGAAAAACTGTTTTTT. It codes for CATKRGTNEKLFF.